This TCR beta chain was recovered during a study of OX40 agonist ivuxolimab in advanced cancers. The overall study: A diagnosis of hepatocellular carcinoma, melanoma, renal cell or head and neck cancer was present in dose-escalation patients. Participants averaged approximately 60 years of age (range 23 to 79) and were 82.7% male.

This table comes from immunoSEQ multiplex PCR, and its TCRdb copy is limited to in-frame clones, with some not included. The sample gives tens of thousands of clones, around 84% of which show up once; approximately 6.5% is in the top ten. Germline lookup yields CDR1 LGHNA and CDR2 YSLEER. The ends were cut back, 3 bases at V and 2 bases at J, with 15 bases in the middle. The CDR3 has 16 residues. Regarding the study as a whole: No determination was made of the antigen specificity of the expanded peripheral T cells.

On this clone: Antigen specificity is unknown.

Source: CD4+ or CD8+ T cells sorted from blood, taken in a trial of the OX40 agonist ivuxolimab. The V and J genes are TRBV4-3 and TRBJ2-3, with D perhaps TRBD1 (5 bases). This receptor was obtained from an adult with an advanced solid tumor such as melanoma, head and neck, liver or kidney cancer. The CDR3, as DNA: TGCGCCAGCAGCCAGACCCCCCGCAGGGACACAGATACGCAGTATTTT. Translating gives CASSQTPRRDTDTQYF.